This T cell receptor (beta chain) was recorded in a study of blood T cell repertoires in COVID-19. The V gene lost 0 bases and the J gene lost 8 bases, with 9 bases spanning the gap. The germline V gene has CDR1 SGHTA and CDR2 FQGNSA. CDR3 length equals 13 residues. Only in-frame clones appear in the TCRdb table, and some are missing; sequencing was by immunoSEQ multiplex PCR. The table lists around 45,000 clones, over 75% of them singletons. Sequencing input: peripheral blood. The rearrangement uses TRBV7-2 and TRBJ2-3; D gene uncertain. This sequence originates from an older woman with acute or convalescent COVID-19. The CDR3 here is CASSLALTPTQYF. The DNA of the CDR3 is TGTGCCAGCAGCTTAGCGCTTACACCTACGCAGTATTTT.